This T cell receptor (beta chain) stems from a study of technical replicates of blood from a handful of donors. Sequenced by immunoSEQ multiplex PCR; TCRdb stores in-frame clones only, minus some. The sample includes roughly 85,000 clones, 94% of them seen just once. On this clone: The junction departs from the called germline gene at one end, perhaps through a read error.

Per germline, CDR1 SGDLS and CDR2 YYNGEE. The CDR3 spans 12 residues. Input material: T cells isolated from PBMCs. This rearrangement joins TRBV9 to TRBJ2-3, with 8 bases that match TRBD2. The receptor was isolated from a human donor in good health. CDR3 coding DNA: TGTGCCAGCAGCGTAGGGACTAGCCCGCCGAATTTT. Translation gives CASSVGTSPPNF. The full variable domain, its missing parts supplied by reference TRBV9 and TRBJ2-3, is DSGVTQTPKHLITATGQRVTLRCSPRSGDLSVYWYQQSLDQGLQFLIQYYNGEERAKGNILERFSAQQFPDLHSELNLSSLELGDSALYFCASSVGTSPPNFGPGTRLTVL.